This TCR beta chain was profiled in a study of T cells in Graves' hyperthyroidism and ophthalmopathy. General study results and limits: Most thyroid clonotypes expanded above 0.001 were also detected in blood.

The ends were cut back, 3 bases at V and 8 bases at J, with 13 bases in the middle. The CDR3 has 12 amino acids. Germline values: CDR1 DFQATT, CDR2 SNEGSKA (reference sequence). RNA transcripts provided the source from which TCR beta CDR3 regions were amplified. The TCR CDR3 first-round RT-PCR relied on the HTBI primer set. TCRdb re-analysed the multiplex PCR reads in MiXCR, keeping a single row per CDR3 protein. The sample shows around 600,000 distinct CDR3 sequences, over 40% of them seen only once. On this clonotype itself: Its antigen is not known.

The gene calls are TRBV20-1 and TRBJ1-1; D is perhaps TRBD1 (5 bases). The TCR was taken from an adult man with Graves' disease, either hyperthyroidism or ophthalmopathy (not recorded which). The sample taken for sequencing was peripheral blood or thyroid tissue (not recorded which). The CDR3 sequence is CSASPGYQEAFF. The CDR3 DNA follows: TGCAGTGCTAGCCCAGGGTACCAAGAAGCTTTCTTT.